The present entry profiles one T cell receptor (beta chain) with its context. Method: immunoSEQ multiplex PCR; TCRdb's copy keeps in-frame clones and lacks some. The table has some 39,000 clones, 80% to 95% seen once. This entry belongs to a study of T cell changes during pregnancy in multiple sclerosis. This receptor was obtained from a female donor with multiple sclerosis, enrolled in a pregnancy study. What was sequenced was PBMCs (not recorded whether the cells were cultured).

The CDR3 nucleotides are TGTGCCAGCAGTGTTAGCGGGGACACAGATACGCAGTATTTT. Residues: CASSVSGDTDTQYF. V usage is TRBV6-4 and J usage is TRBJ2-3, with 8 nucleotides matching TRBD2. The V and J ends lost 4 bases and 2 bases, in that order; junction bases with no gene match: 2. From germline, CDR1 is MRHNA and CDR2 SNTAGT. The CDR3 loop spans 14 amino acids.